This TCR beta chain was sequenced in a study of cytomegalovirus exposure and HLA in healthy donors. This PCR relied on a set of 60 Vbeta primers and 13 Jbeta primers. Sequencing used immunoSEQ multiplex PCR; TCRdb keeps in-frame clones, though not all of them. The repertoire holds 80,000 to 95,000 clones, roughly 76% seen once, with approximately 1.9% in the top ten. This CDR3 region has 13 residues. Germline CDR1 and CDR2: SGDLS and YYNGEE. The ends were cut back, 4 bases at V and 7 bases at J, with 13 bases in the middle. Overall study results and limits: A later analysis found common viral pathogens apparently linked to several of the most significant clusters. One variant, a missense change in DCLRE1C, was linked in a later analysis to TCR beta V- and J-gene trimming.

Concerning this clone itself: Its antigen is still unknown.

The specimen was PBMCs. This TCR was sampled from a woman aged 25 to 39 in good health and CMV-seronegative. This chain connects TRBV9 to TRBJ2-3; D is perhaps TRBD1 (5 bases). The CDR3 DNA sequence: TGTGCCAGCAGCCCGACAGACACGAATACGCAGTATTTT. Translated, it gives CASSPTDTNTQYF. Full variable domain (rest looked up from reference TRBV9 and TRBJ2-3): DSGVTQTPKHLITATGQRVTLRCSPRSGDLSVYWYQQSLDQGLQFLIQYYNGEERAKGNILERFSAQQFPDLHSELNLSSLELGDSALYFCASSPTDTNTQYFGPGTRLTVL.